Shown below are 13 T cell receptor beta chains from a single sample sequenced in a study of blood T cell repertoires in COVID-19. Measured with immunoSEQ multiplex PCR; TCRdb has only the in-frame clones, and not every one. Here the sample spans roughly 100,000 clones, about four fifths being singletons. The specimen was peripheral blood. These receptors came from a woman over 75 with active or convalescent COVID-19.

The rearrangement joins TRBV10-3 to TRBJ1-6; D possibly corresponds to TRBD1 (5 bases). V lost 2 bases to trimming and J lost 10 bases, with 12 bases between them. CDR3 length equals 14 residues. The germline gives CDR1 ENHRY, CDR2 SYGVKD. CDR3: CAISEAQGNSPLHF. The CDR3 nucleotides read TGTGCCATCAGTGAGGCGCAGGGCAACTCACCCCTCCACTTT.

The chain carries TRBV7-5 and TRBJ1-4. TRBV7-5 is marked as a pseudogene. The CDR3 runs 19 residues. This chain's CDR3 is CARSSPGGPTSATNEKLFF. The CDR3, as DNA: TGTGCCAGAAGCTCCCCGGGAGGGCCAACATCGGCAACTAATGAAAAACTGTTTTTT.

This chain uses TRBV7-9 with TRBJ2-1, with TRBD1 as a possible D gene (5 bases). Germline V lookup: CDR1 SEHNR, CDR2 FQNEAQ (reference sequence). The CDR3 is made up of 12 amino acids. The V gene lost 5 bases and the J gene lost 6 bases, with 8 bases spanning the gap. This CDR3 reads CASSPGPNEQFF. CDR3 nucleotide sequence: TGTGCCAGCAGCCCAGGGCCCAATGAGCAGTTCTTC.

This chain links TRBV28 with TRBJ1-5; 7 nucleotides match TRBD1. The CDR3 is made up of 16 amino acids. CDR1 and CDR2 (germline): MDHEN, SYDVKM. V shed 5 bases and J 3 bases; nucleotides not matched to a gene: 10. CDR3 nucleotide sequence: TGTGCCAGCAGTCCCGCCAGGGGGATTGACAATCAGCCCCAGCATTTT. Its protein product is CASSPARGIDNQPQHF.

The chain couples TRBV29-1 to TRBJ2-7; maybe TRBD1 (5 bases). From germline, CDR1 is SQVTM and CDR2 ANQGSEA. Trimming took off 4 bases at V and 3 bases at J, with 13 bases between the two ends. CDR3 size: 13 residues. CDR3 nucleotide sequence: TGCAGCGTTGTGGTAGGGGTTGGCTACGAGCAGTACTTC. Translated: CSVVVGVGYEQYF.

V usage is TRBV28 and J usage is TRBJ1-1; 9 bases are shared with TRBD1. After removal of 5 bases from V and 3 bases from J, the junction contained 10 bases not matched to a gene. The germline gives CDR1 MDHEN, CDR2 SYDVKM. The CDR3 is made up of 16 amino acids. CDR3 loop: CASSTASGTGYTEAFF. CDR3 coding DNA: TGTGCCAGCAGTACCGCCTCCGGGACAGGGTACACTGAAGCTTTCTTT.

This chain links TRBV6-2 or TRBV6-3 with TRBJ1-4; the match to TRBD1 covers 8 bases. V shed 5 bases, J shed 6 bases, and the junction held 5 bases outside the gene matches. Germline-derived CDR1 and CDR2 are MNHEY and SVGEGT. This CDR3 has 14 amino acids. The CDR3 coding sequence is TGTGCCAGCAGTCGGACAGGGCGAGATGAAAAACTGTTTTTT. Translated, it gives CASSRTGRDEKLFF.

V is TRBV29-1 and J is TRBJ1-1; possible D gene TRBD1, 6 bases. Germline loops: CDR1 SQVTM, CDR2 ANQGSEA. V was pared by 4 bases and J by 0 bases, with 9 bases between. There are 13 residues in the CDR3. The CDR3 loop is CSVGGGLNTEAFF. CDR3 DNA: TGCAGCGTTGGCGGGGGCTTGAACACTGAAGCTTTCTTT.

The sample holds one count of this clone. The rearrangement joins TRBV28 to TRBJ2-2, with 9 nucleotides matching TRBD1. The CDR3 sequence is 17 residues long. CDR1 is MDHEN, CDR2 SYDVKM, per germline. The V and J ends lost 5 bases and 7 bases, in that order; junction bases with no gene match: 14. The CDR3 DNA is TGTGCCAGCAGTCCACGATGGGACAGGGAAAGATTCGGGGAGCTGTTTTTT. Translating it yields CASSPRWDRERFGELFF.

The chain carries TRBV12-3 or TRBV12-4 and TRBJ1-2; D is ambiguous. The CDR3 has 13 amino acids. V was pared by 5 bases and J by 7 bases, with 14 bases between. CDR3 bases: TGTGCCAGCAGTCTGCTCGGGTATAGTGGCTACACCTTC. Protein product: CASSLLGYSGYTF.

V and J are TRBV7-2 and TRBJ2-3, with D hard to call. V lost 4 bases, J lost 3 bases, and 8 bases lay in between. CDR1 and CDR2 (germline): SGHTA, FQGNSA. This CDR3 is built from 13 residues. CDR3 in amino acids: CASSSGSTDTQYF. The CDR3 DNA reads TGTGCCAGCAGCTCAGGATCGACAGATACGCAGTATTTT. The full variable domain, its missing parts supplied by reference TRBV7-2 and TRBJ2-3, is GAGVSQSPSNKVTEKGKDVELRCDPISGHTALYWYRQSLGQGLEFLIYFQGNSAPDKSGLPSDRFSAERTGGSVSTLTIQRTQQEDSAVYLCASSSGSTDTQYFGPGTRLTVL.

The rearrangement joins TRBV3-1 (or the pseudogene TRBV3-2) to TRBJ1-2; 10 positions match TRBD1. V was clipped by 1 base and J by 5 bases; unmatched bases: 4. The CDR3 has 15 amino acids. CDR1 is LGHDT and CDR2 is YNNKEL in the germline V gene (reference sequence). For the CDR3, the DNA is TGTGCCAGCAGCCAAGGGGACAGGGGCGGGTATGGCTACACCTTC. Amino acids: CASSQGDRGGYGYTF.

The chain employs TRBV27 and TRBJ2-1, with 9 bases matching TRBD1. Unmatched junction bases numbered 3, after V lost 2 bases and J lost 10 bases. The CDR3 loop spans 13 amino acids. Germline V lookup: CDR1 MNHEY, CDR2 SMNVEV (reference sequence). The CDR3 loop is CASSLTGGSEQFF. The DNA for the CDR3 is TGTGCCAGCAGTTTAACAGGGGGCAGCGAGCAGTTCTTC.